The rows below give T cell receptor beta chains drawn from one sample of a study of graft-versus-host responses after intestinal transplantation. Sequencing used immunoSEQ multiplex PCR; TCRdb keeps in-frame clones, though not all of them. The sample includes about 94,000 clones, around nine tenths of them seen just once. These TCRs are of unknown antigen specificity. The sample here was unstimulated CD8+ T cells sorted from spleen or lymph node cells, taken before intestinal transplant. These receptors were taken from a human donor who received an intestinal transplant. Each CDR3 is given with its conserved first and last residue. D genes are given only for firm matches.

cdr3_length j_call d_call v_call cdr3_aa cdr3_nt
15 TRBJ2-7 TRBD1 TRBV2 CASSELGQDNYEQYF TGTGCCAGCAGTGAACTGGGACAGGACAACTACGAGCAGTACTTC
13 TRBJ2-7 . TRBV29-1 CSVEWTDSYEQYF TGCAGCGTTGAGTGGACAGACTCCTACGAGCAGTACTTC
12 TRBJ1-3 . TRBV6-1 CATVKLGNTIYF TGTGCCACAGTCAAATTGGGAAACACCATATATTTT
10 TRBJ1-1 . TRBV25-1 CATGGTEAFF TGTGCCACCGGGGGAACTGAAGCTTTCTTT
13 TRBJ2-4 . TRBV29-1 CSVDEGGKNIQYF TGCAGCGTTGATGAGGGAGGCAAAAACATTCAGTACTTC
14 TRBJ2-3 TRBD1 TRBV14 CASSGDRGPDTQYF TGTGCCAGCAGTGGGGACAGGGGGCCGGATACGCAGTATTTT
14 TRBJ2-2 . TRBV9 CASSVRSGTGELFF TGTGCCAGCAGCGTAAGAAGCGGGACCGGGGAGCTGTTTTTT
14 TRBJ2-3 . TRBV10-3 CAIRPRKGTDTQYF TGTGCCATCAGACCGAGGAAAGGCACAGATACGCAGTATTTT
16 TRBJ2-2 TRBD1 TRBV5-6 CASSLVGTGADGELFF TGTGCCAGCAGCTTGGTCGGGACAGGGGCGGACGGGGAGCTGTTTTTT
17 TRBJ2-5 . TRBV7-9 CASSPPSGGLDQETQYF TGTGCCAGCAGCCCTCCGTCCGGGGGGCTTGATCAAGAGACCCAGTACTTC